These 5 T cell receptor beta chains originate from one sample sequenced in a study of blood T cell repertoires in COVID-19. Using immunoSEQ multiplex PCR, the repertoire was profiled, and TCRdb retains in-frame clones only, with some absent. The sample carries more than 20,000 clones, approximately 85% recorded once. The sample was peripheral blood. Receptor source: a human donor with active COVID-19. The donor label of this sample is uncertain.

The chain is built from TRBV19 and TRBJ1-1; 9 positions match TRBD1. Germline V gene data show CDR1 as LNHDA and CDR2 as SQIVND (reference sequence). V lost 6 bases and J lost 8; bases outside the gene matches: 13. The CDR3 consists of 15 residues. CDR3 bases: TGTGCCAGTAGCCTCTTCACAGGGGGCGGTGGGGAAGCTTTCTTT. This codes for CASSLFTGGGGEAFF. Full variable domain (missing parts from reference TRBV19 and TRBJ1-1): DGGITQSPKYLFRKEGQNVTLSCEQNLNHDAMYWYRQDPGQGLRLIYYSQIVNDFQKGDIAEGYSVSREKKESFPLTVTSAQKNPTAFYLCASSLFTGGGGEAFFGQGTRLTVV.

The table lists this clone with a count of one. The chain couples TRBV18 to TRBJ2-5, with D hard to call. The V and J ends lost 2 bases and 5 bases respectively, with 15 bases between them. CDR1 KGHSH and CDR2 LQKENI come from the germline V gene. This CDR3 has 15 residues. The CDR3 DNA sequence: TGTGCCAGCTCACCAGGAACTACCCGTGTGGAGACCCAGTACTTC. It encodes CASSPGTTRVETQYF.

The V gene is TRBV12-2, the J gene TRBJ1-1; no DNA check was done on the table's D call, TRBD1. TRBV12-2 is listed as a pseudogene. The CDR3 length is 15 residues. CDR3 nucleotides: TGTGGCCGGCGGGGACAGGGGGGTTCTGGTGGTGAAGCTTTCTTT. Protein: CGRRGQGGSGGEAFF.

The CDR3 DNA reads TGCGCCAGCAGCTTGGGTCCGGGACAGGGAGGGGATACGCAGTATTTT. Amino acid sequence: CASSLGPGQGGDTQYF. The chain uses TRBV5-1 and TRBJ2-3; 9 nucleotides line up with TRBD1. This CDR3 region has 16 residues. Per germline, CDR1 SGHRS and CDR2 YFSETQ. V gave up 0 bases and J gave up 6 bases; unmatched junction bases: 8.

The V and J genes are TRBV7-9 and TRBJ2-5, with 14 bases identical to TRBD2. CDR1 SEHNR and CDR2 FQNEAQ come from the germline V gene (reference sequence). Trimming removed 5 bases from V and 5 bases from J; junction bases left unmatched: 4. This CDR3 is built from 15 residues. The CDR3, as DNA: TGTGCCAGCAGCCGACTAGCGGGAGGGGGGGAGACCCAGTACTTC. Amino acids: CASSRLAGGGETQYF. Full variable domain (outside the CDR3, taken from reference TRBV7-9 and TRBJ2-5): DTGVSQNPRHKITKRGQNVTFRCDPISEHNRLYWYRQTLGQGPEFLTYFQNEAQLEKSRLLSDRFSAERPKGSFSTLEIQRTEQGDSAMYLCASSRLAGGGETQYFGPGTRLLVL.